Each of the 13 T cell receptor beta chains below was sequenced from the same sample in a study of OX40 agonist ivuxolimab in advanced cancers. Method: immunoSEQ multiplex PCR; TCRdb's copy keeps in-frame clones and lacks some. The table shows about 54,000 clones, with about 91% occurring only once. Sequences were derived from CD4+ or CD8+ T cells sorted from blood, sampled in a trial of the OX40 agonist ivuxolimab. These receptors were collected from an adult with an advanced solid tumor such as melanoma, head and neck, liver or kidney cancer.

The chain carries TRBV5-4 and TRBJ2-5; tentative D call: TRBD1 (6 bases). Trimming shortened V by 4 bases and J by 0 bases, and 13 bases separated the two germline ends. Germline V gives CDR1 SGHNT, CDR2 YYREEE (reference sequence). The CDR3 length is 15 residues. The CDR3 here is CASSPGQLYQETQYF. CDR3 nucleotide sequence: TGTGCCAGCAGCCCCGGACAGCTGTACCAAGAGACCCAGTACTTC.

This clone occurred once. This chain joins TRBV27 and TRBJ2-5, with 8 nucleotides matching TRBD1. The CDR3 loop spans 14 amino acids. The V and J ends lost 5 bases and 1 base, in that order; junction bases with no gene match: 3. Germline-derived CDR1 and CDR2 are MNHEY and SMNVEV (reference sequence). The chain's CDR3 is CASSPQGAQETQYF. The CDR3 region has the DNA TGTGCCAGCAGTCCCCAGGGGGCCCAAGAGACCCAGTACTTC.

The chain carries TRBV19 and TRBJ1-6, with 9 bases fitting TRBD1. The V and J ends lost 4 bases and 6 bases, in that order; junction bases with no gene match: 4. The CDR3 loop spans 15 amino acids. CDR1 and CDR2 (germline): LNHDA, SQIVND (reference sequence). The CDR3 sequence: CASSRPDRGNSPLHF. The DNA of the CDR3 is TGTGCCAGTAGTAGACCGGACAGGGGTAATTCACCCCTCCACTTT.

The chain recombines TRBV5-4 with TRBJ2-5; D ambiguous. This CDR3 spans 11 amino acids. The V gene's germline CDR1 is SGHNT and CDR2 YYREEE (reference sequence). V lost 2 bases, J lost 5 bases, and 4 bases lay in between. DNA for the CDR3: TGTGCCAGCAGCTTCTCCGAGACCCAGTACTTC. Encoded protein: CASSFSETQYF.

The rearrangement links TRBV19 to TRBJ2-6; D gene ambiguous. The germline CDR1 and CDR2 sequences are LNHDA and SQIVND (reference sequence). This CDR3 spans 17 amino acids. V was shortened by 7 bases and J by 3 bases, with 19 bases between the two germline ends. CDR3 bases: TGTGCCAGTATCGGCCTAGTAATAGGGTTTGGGGCCAACGTCCTGACTTTC. Protein: CASIGLVIGFGANVLTF.

The chain couples TRBV7-2 to TRBJ2-7, with D perhaps matching TRBD1 or TRBD2 (5 bases each). The length of the CDR3 is 15 residues. Trimming took 6 bases from V and 0 from J, leaving 15 bases between them. The V gene's germline CDR1 is SGHTA and CDR2 FQGNSA. The CDR3 coding sequence is TGTGCCAGCAGTTGGGACCTTCGAGGCTCCTACGAGCAGTACTTC. Protein: CASSWDLRGSYEQYF.

The genes are TRBV7-3 and TRBJ2-1, with D tentatively TRBD1 (6 bases). CDR1 and CDR2 (germline): SGHTA, FQGTGA. Trimming stripped 0 bases from V and 4 bases from J, with 16 bases between. This CDR3 spans 17 amino acids. The CDR3 is CASSLTGQGPIYNEQFF. The CDR3 DNA follows: TGTGCCAGCAGCTTAACGGGTCAGGGGCCGATTTACAATGAGCAGTTCTTC.

The rearrangement links TRBV10-2 to TRBJ2-1; 7 nucleotides agree with TRBD1. Per the germline V gene, CDR1 is WSHSY and CDR2 is SAAADI. V dropped 3 bases and J dropped 3; count of bases not matched to a gene: 2. This CDR3 comprises 14 residues. The CDR3 is CASSDRTGYNEQFF. The CDR3 coding sequence is TGCGCCAGCAGTGATAGGACAGGCTACAATGAGCAGTTCTTC.

The chain has TRBV6-4 and TRBJ1-6; D remains unclear. The CDR3 is made up of 15 amino acids. Looked up from germline, CDR1 is MRHNA and CDR2 is SNTAGT. Trimming removed 0 bases at V and 7 bases at J, with 10 bases between. The CDR3 sequence: CASSDSHSPNSPLHF. DNA of the CDR3: TGTGCCAGCAGTGACTCGCACAGCCCAAATTCACCCCTCCACTTT.

The chain links TRBV10-3 to TRBJ1-3; D unclear. The length of the CDR3 is 14 residues. CDR1 and CDR2 from the germline V gene are ENHRY and SYGVKD. Trimming left V 0 bases short and J 4 bases short, with 7 bases between. The CDR3: CAISESNPGNTIYF. CDR3 bases: TGTGCCATCAGTGAGTCGAATCCGGGAAACACCATATATTTT.

The chain couples TRBV7-8 to TRBJ2-7; no clear D gene. V gave up 5 bases and J gave up 5 bases, with 13 bases separating them. This CDR3 region has 13 residues. From germline, CDR1 is SGHVS and CDR2 FQNEAQ. This CDR3 is CASSPPRQNEQYF. The CDR3 region has the DNA TGTGCCAGCAGCCCCCCCCGCCAGAACGAGCAGTACTTC.

V usage is TRBV7-9 and J usage is TRBJ2-5, with a possible D match to TRBD2 (6 bases). V was pared by 6 bases and J by 4 bases, with 12 bases between. The CDR3 consists of 13 residues. CDR1 is SEHNR, CDR2 FQNEAQ, per germline (reference sequence). The CDR3 loop is CASSAGIRETQYF. CDR3 sequence (DNA): TGTGCCAGCAGTGCGGGGATCCGAGAGACCCAGTACTTC.

This chain links TRBV5-8 with TRBJ2-1, with 13 bases lining up with TRBD2. There are 15 residues in the CDR3. Germline CDR1 and CDR2: SGHTS and YDEGEE. The V and J ends lost 4 bases and 10 bases, in that order; junction bases with no gene match: 8. The CDR3 DNA reads as TGTGCCAGCAGCACCGGGACTAGCGGGGCCGAGGAGCAGTTCTTC. Translated, it gives CASSTGTSGAEEQFF.